Below, 7 T cell receptor beta chains from the same sample are listed, as sequenced in a study of beta chain features in type 1 diabetes. The antigens these receptors bind are not known. The whole isolated RNA underwent reverse transcription, so sequencing captured expressed TCRB transcripts. Method: immunoSEQ multiplex PCR; TCRdb's copy keeps in-frame clones and lacks some. The sample has 600,000 or so clones, about 14% seen once. Study observations and caveats: For Type 1 diabetes patients, all four CD4+ subsets carried TCRB CDR3s that were moderately but significantly shorter.

Sequencing was performed on naive CD4+ T cells from blood. These receptors came from a man between 18 and 35 years old with type 1 diabetes.

This clone was observed a few times. For the CDR3, the DNA is TGTGCCAGCAGCTCACAGCCACCGGGACAGATCTACGAGCAGTACTTC. Translated: CASSSQPPGQIYEQYF. V usage is TRBV5-4 and J usage is TRBJ2-7, with TRBD1 matching 7 bases. J gave up 3 bases and V 3 bases, and 12 bases lay outside the gene matches. This CDR3 contains 16 residues. Per the germline V gene, CDR1 is SGHNT and CDR2 is YYREEE (reference sequence).

The chain combines TRBV7-9 with TRBJ1-5; unclear D gene. The V end lost 5 bases, the J end lost 2 bases, and 10 bases lay between the germline ends. Germline CDR1 and CDR2: SEHNR and FQNEAQ (reference sequence). The CDR3 runs 14 residues. CDR3 in DNA: TGTGCCAGCAGCCAAAATCAGGGCAATCAGCCCCAGCATTTT. It specifies CASSQNQGNQPQHF.

Worth noting for this clone: This same CDR3 is encoded by further DNA sequences in the sample. The rearrangement uses TRBV5-4 and TRBJ1-2, with 8 bases matching TRBD1. Germline assignment: CDR1 SGHNT and CDR2 YYREEE (reference sequence). The CDR3 is 15 residues long. Losses at the gene ends were 3 bases for V and 4 bases for J; bases not matched to a gene: 8. The CDR3 nucleotides are TGTGCCAGCAGCTCGGCAGGACAGGGAGCCTATGGCTACACCTTC. Its translation: CASSSAGQGAYGYTF.

Points on this clone: Different DNA sequences within this sample yield the same CDR3. The chain links TRBV30 to TRBJ2-5; D remains ambiguous. V was shortened by 1 base and J by 4 bases, with 7 bases between the two germline ends. This CDR3 is 12 amino acids long. Germline V gene lookup returns CDR1 GTSNPN and CDR2 SVGIG (reference sequence). This CDR3 reads CAWSGGGETQYF. DNA for the CDR3: TGTGCCTGGAGTGGGGGTGGAGAGACCCAGTACTTC.

This clone appeared a few times. This chain uses TRBV29-1 with TRBJ2-3, with D possibly matching TRBD2 (5 bases). Germline loops: CDR1 SQVTM, CDR2 ANQGSEA. V was trimmed by 3 bases and J by 4 bases, leaving 11 bases between them. The CDR3 consists of 13 residues. The chain's CDR3 is CSVEYGLADTQYF. The CDR3 DNA reads as TGCAGCGTTGAGTATGGACTGGCAGATACGCAGTATTTT.

This clone has a handful of counts. V and J are TRBV10-3 and TRBJ2-3; TRBD1 is a possible D gene (5 bases). The germline V and J ends were trimmed by 3 bases and 0 bases, with 13 bases remaining between them. CDR1 is ENHRY and CDR2 is SYGVKD in the germline V gene. CDR3 length: 16 residues. The CDR3 DNA sequence: TGTGCCATCAGTGAATCGACAGAGAGCAGCACAGATACGCAGTATTTT. Translated, it gives CAISESTESSTDTQYF.

This clone was picked up a small number of times. Other DNA sequences in this sample translate to the same CDR3. The rearrangement joins TRBV18 to TRBJ1-1; 7 bases are shared with TRBD1. The ends lost 3 bases at V and 8 bases at J; junction bases unmatched: 3. The CDR3 totals 12 residues. The V gene's germline CDR1 is KGHSH and CDR2 LQKENI. CDR3 DNA sequence: TGTGCCAGCTCACCGAGGACAGGCGAAGCTTTCTTT. Translated, it gives CASSPRTGEAFF.